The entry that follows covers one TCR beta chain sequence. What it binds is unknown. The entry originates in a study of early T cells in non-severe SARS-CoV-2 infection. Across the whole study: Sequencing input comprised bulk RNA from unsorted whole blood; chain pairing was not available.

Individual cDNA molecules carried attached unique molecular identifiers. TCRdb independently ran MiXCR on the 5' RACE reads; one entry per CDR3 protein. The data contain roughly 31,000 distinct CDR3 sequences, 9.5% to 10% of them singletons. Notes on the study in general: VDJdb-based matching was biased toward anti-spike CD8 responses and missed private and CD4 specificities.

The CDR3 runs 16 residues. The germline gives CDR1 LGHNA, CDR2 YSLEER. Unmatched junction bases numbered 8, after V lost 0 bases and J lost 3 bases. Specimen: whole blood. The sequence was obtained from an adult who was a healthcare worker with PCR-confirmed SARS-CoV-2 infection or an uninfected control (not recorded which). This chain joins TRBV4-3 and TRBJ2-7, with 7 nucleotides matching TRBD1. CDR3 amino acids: CASSQDLRTGSYEQYF. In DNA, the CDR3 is TGCGCCAGCAGCCAAGATCTGCGGACAGGCAGCTACGAGCAGTACTTC.